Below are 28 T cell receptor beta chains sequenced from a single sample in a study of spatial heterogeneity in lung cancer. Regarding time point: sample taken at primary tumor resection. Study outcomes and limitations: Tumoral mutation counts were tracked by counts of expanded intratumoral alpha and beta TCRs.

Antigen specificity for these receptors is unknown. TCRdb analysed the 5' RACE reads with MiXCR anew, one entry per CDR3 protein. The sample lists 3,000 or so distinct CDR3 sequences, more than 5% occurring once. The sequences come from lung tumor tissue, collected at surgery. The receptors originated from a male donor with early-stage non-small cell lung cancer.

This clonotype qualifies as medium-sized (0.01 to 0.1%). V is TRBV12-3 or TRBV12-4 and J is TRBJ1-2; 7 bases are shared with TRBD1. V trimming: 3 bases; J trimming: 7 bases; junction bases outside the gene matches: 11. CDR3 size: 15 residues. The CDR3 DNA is TGTGCCAGCAGTTTCCTTGGGACAGACCCCTCTGGCTACACCTTC. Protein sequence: CASSFLGTDPSGYTF.

The CDR3: CASSLSPLVAGQAISYEQYF. The DNA for the CDR3 is TGCGCCAGCAGCTTGTCACCTTTGGTAGCGGGACAAGCTATCTCCTACGAGCAGTACTTC. The rearrangement links TRBV5-1 to TRBJ2-7; 8 bases agree with TRBD2. Germline loops: CDR1 SGHRS, CDR2 YFSETQ. J gave up 0 bases and V 1 base, and 18 bases lay outside the gene matches. The length of the CDR3 is 20 residues.

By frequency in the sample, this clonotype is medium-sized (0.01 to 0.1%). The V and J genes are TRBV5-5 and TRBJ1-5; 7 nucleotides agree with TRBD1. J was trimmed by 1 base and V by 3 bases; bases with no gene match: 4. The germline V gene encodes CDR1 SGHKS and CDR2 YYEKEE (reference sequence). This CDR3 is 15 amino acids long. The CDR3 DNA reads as TGTGCCAGCAGCTCGGGACAGTCCAGCAATCAGCCCCAGCATTTT. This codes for CASSSGQSSNQPQHF. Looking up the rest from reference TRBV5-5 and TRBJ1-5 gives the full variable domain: DAGVTQSPTHLIKTRGQQVTLRCSPISGHKSVSWYQQVLGQGPQFIFQYYEKEERGRGNFPDRFSARQFPNYSSELNVNALLLGDSALYLCASSSGQSSNQPQHFGDGTRLSIL.

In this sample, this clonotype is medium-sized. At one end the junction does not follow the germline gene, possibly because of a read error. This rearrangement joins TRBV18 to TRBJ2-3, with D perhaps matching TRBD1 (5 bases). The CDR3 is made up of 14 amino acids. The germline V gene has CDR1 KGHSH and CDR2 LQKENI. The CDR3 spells CASSLDDSIDPQYF. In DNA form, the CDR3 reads TGTGCCAGCTCACTGGACGACAGCATAGATCCGCAGTATTTT.

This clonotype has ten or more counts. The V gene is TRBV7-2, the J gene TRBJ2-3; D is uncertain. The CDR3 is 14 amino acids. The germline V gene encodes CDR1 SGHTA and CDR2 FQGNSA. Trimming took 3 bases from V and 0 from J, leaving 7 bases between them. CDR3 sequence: CASSLGTSTDTQYF. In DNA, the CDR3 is TGTGCCAGCAGCTTGGGTACTAGCACAGATACGCAGTATTTT.

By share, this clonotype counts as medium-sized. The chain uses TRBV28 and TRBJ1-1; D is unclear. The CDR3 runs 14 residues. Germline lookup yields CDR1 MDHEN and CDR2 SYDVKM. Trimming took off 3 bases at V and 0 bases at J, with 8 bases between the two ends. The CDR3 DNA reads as TGTGCCAGCAGTTTCCCACAGATGAACACTGAAGCTTTCTTT. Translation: CASSFPQMNTEAFF.

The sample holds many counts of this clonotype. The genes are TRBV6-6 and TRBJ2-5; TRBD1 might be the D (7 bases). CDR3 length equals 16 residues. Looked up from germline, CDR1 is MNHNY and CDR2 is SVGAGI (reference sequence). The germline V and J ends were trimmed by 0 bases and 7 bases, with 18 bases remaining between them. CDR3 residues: CASSYSEGAYPGTQYF. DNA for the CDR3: TGTGCCAGCAGTTACTCGGAGGGGGCCTACCCAGGGACCCAGTACTTC.

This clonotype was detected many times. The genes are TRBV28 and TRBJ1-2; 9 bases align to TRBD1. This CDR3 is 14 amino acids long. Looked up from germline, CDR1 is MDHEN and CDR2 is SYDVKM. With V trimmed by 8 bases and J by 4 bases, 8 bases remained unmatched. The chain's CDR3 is CASAGGQGSYGYTF. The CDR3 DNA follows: TGTGCCAGCGCTGGGGGACAGGGAAGCTATGGCTACACCTTC.

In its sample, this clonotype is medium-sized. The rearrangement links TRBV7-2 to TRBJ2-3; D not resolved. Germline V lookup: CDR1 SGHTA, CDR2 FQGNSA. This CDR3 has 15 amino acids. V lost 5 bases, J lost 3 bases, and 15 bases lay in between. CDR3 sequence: CASSPSLVRTDTQYF. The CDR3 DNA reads TGTGCCAGCAGCCCATCCCTTGTGCGAACAGATACGCAGTATTTT.

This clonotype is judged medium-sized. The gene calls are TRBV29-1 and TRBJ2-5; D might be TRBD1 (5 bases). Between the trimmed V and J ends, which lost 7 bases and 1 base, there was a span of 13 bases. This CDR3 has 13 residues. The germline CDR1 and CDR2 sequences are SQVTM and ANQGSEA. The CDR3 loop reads CSAKGPAQETQYF. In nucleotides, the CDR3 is TGCAGCGCCAAGGGGCCAGCCCAAGAGACCCAGTACTTC.

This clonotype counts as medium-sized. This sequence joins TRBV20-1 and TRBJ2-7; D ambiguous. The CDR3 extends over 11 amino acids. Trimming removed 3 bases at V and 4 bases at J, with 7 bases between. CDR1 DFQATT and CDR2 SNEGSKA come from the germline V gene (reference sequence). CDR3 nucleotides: TGCAGTGCTAGGGTCAGTTACGAGCAGTACTTC. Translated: CSARVSYEQYF.

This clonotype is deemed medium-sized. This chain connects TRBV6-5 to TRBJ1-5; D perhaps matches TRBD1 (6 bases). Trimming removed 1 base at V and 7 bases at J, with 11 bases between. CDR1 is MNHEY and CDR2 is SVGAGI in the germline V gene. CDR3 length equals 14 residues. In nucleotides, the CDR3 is TGTGCCAGCAGTTACTTAAGGGGGTCCCAGCCCCAGCATTTT. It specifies CASSYLRGSQPQHF.

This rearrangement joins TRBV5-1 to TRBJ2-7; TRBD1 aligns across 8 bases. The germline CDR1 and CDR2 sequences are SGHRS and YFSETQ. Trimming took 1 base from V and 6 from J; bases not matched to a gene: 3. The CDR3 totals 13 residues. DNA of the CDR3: TGCGCCAGCAGCTTGCTTACAGGGGGCGAGCAGTACTTC. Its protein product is CASSLLTGGEQYF.

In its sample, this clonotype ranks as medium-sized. The CDR3 DNA follows: TGTGCCAGCAGTTCTTGGACTAGCGGGGGACGGGAGCTGTTTTTT. This translates into CASSSWTSGGRELFF. The V gene is TRBV6-2 or TRBV6-3, the J gene TRBJ2-2; 13 bases agree with TRBD2. The CDR3 totals 15 residues. Trimming removed 4 bases from V and 9 bases from J; junction bases left unmatched: 5. The germline CDR1 and CDR2 sequences are MNHEY and SVGEGT.

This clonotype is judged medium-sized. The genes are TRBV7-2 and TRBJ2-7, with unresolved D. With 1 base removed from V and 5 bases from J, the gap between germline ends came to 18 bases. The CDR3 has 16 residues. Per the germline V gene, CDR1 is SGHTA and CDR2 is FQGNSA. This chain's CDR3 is CASSLVLSPDLDEQYF. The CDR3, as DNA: TGTGCCAGCAGCTTAGTCTTGTCTCCCGACCTTGACGAGCAGTACTTC. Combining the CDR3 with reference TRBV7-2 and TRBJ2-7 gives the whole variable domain GAGVSQSPSNKVTEKGKDVELRCDPISGHTALYWYRQSLGQGLEFLIYFQGNSAPDKSGLPSDRFSAERTGGSVSTLTIQRTQQEDSAVYLCASSLVLSPDLDEQYFGPGTRLTVT.

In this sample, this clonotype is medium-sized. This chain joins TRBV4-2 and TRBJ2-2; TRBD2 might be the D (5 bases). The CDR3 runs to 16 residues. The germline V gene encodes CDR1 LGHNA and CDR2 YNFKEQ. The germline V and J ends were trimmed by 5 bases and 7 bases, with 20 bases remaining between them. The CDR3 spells CASSTDAGNPGGELFF. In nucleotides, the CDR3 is TGTGCCAGCAGCACAGACGCCGGGAACCCGGGCGGGGAGCTGTTTTTT.

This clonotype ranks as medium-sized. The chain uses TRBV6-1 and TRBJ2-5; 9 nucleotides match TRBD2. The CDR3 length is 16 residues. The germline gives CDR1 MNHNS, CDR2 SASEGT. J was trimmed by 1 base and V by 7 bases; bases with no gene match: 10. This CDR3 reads CASTSLTRGGQETQYF. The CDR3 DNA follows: TGTGCCAGCACCTCACTCACGCGGGGGGGCCAAGAGACCCAGTACTTC.

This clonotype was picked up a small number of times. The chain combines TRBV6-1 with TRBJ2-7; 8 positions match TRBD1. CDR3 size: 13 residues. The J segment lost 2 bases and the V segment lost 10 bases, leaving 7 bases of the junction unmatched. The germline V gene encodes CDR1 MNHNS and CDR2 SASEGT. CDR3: CATLGTGAYEQYF. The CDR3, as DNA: TGTGCCACTCTAGGGACAGGAGCCTACGAGCAGTACTTC.

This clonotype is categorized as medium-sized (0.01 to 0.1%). CDR3 in amino acids: CASRRASGKETQYF. The CDR3 nucleotides read TGTGCCAGTCGGCGGGCTAGCGGGAAAGAGACCCAGTACTTC. The rearrangement links TRBV28 to TRBJ2-5; 9 bases map to TRBD2. V lost 9 bases, J lost 3 bases, and 8 bases stayed unmatched. This CDR3 has 14 amino acids. From germline, CDR1 is MDHEN and CDR2 SYDVKM.

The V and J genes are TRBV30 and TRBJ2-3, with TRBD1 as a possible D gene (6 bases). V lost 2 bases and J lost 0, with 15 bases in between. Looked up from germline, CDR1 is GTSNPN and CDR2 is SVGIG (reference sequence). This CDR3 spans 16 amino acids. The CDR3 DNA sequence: TGTGCCTGGAGTCTACAACAGGGATCTAGCACAGATACGCAGTATTTT. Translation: CAWSLQQGSSTDTQYF.

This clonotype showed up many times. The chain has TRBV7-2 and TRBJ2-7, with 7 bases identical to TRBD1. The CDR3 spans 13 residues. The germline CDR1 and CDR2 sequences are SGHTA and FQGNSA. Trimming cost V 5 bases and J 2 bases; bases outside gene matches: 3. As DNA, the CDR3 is TGTGCCAGCAGCCTCGACAGGGCCTACGAGCAGTACTTC. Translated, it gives CASSLDRAYEQYF.

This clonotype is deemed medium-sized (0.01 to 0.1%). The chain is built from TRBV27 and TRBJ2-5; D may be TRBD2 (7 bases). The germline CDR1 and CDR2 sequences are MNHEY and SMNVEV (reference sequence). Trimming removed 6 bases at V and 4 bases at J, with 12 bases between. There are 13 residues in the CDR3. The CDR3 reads CASRLGGAETQYF. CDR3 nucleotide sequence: TGTGCCAGCAGATTAGGGGGGGCAGAGACCCAGTACTTC.

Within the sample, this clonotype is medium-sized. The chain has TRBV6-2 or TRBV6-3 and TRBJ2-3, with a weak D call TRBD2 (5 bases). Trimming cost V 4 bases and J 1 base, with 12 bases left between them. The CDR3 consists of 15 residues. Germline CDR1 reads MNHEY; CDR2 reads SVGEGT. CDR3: CASSSAGGGTDTQYF. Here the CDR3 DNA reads TGTGCCAGCAGTTCGGCAGGAGGAGGCACAGATACGCAGTATTTT.

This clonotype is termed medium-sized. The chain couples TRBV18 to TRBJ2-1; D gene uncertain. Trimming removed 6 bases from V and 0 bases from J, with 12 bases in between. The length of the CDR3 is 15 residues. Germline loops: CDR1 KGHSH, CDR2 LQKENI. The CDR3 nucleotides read TGTGCCAGCTCTCTCGACCTTTTCTCCTACAATGAGCAGTTCTTC. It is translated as CASSLDLFSYNEQFF.

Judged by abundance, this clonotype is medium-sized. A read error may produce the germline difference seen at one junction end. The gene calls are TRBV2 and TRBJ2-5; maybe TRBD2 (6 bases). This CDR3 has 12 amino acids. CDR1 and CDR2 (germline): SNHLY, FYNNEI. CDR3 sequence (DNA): TGTGCCAGCAGTGAACGGTCAAGGCGGGATAAGTTC. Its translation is CASSERSRRDKF.

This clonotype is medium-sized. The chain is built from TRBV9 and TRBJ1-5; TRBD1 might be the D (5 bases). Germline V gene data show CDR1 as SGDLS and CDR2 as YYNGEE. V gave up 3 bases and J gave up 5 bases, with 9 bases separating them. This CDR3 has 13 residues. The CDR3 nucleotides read TGTGCCAGCAGCGAAATGGGGGATCAGCCCCAGCATTTT. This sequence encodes CASSEMGDQPQHF.

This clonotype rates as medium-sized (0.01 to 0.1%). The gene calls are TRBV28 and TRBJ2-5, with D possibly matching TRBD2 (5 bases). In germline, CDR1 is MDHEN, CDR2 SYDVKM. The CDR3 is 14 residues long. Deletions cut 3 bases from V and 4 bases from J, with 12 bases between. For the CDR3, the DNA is TGTGCCAGCAGTTTCCCGGGCGGGTCAGAGACCCAGTACTTC. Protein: CASSFPGGSETQYF.

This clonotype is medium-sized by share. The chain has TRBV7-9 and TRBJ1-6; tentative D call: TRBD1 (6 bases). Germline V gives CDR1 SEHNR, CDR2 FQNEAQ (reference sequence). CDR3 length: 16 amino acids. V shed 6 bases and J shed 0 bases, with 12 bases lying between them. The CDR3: CASRDGTSSYNSPLHF. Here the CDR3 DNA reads TGTGCCAGCAGGGACGGGACAAGCTCCTATAATTCACCCCTCCACTTT. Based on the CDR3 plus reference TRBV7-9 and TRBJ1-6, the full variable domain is DTGVSQNPRHKITKRGQNVTFRCDPISEHNRLYWYRQTLGQGPEFLTYFQNEAQLEKSRLLSDRFSAERPKGSFSTLEIQRTEQGDSAMYLCASRDGTSSYNSPLHFGNGTRLTVT.